This entry lists 9 T cell receptor beta chains sequenced from one sample in a study of Graves' ophthalmopathy and Graves' hyperthyroidism. TCR beta CDR3 regions were amplified from RNA transcripts. The authors performed first-round RT-PCR with HTBI primers and then a second-round multiplex PCR. MiXCR, applied by TCRdb to the multiplex PCR reads, yields one record per CDR3 protein. The repertoire holds a few hundred thousand distinct CDR3 sequences, with roughly 17% as singletons. Material for sequencing was peripheral blood. These receptors were collected from an adult woman with stable Graves' hyperthyroidism.

This clonotype was counted at least ten times. This chain joins TRBV29-1 and TRBJ1-5; D gene unclear. Germline CDR1 and CDR2: SQVTM and ANQGSEA. Trimming cost V 4 bases and J 2 bases, with 9 bases left between them. The CDR3 covers 13 residues. CDR3 residues: CSVVEDGNQPQHF. CDR3 nucleotides: TGCAGCGTTGTAGAGGACGGCAATCAGCCCCAGCATTTT. The full variable domain, completed using reference TRBV29-1 and TRBJ1-5, is SAVISQKPSRDICQRGTSLTIQCQVDSQVTMMFWYRQQPGQSLTLIATANQGSEATYESGFVIDKFPISRPNLTFSTLTVSNMSPEDSSIYLCSVVEDGNQPQHFGDGTRLSIL.

This clonotype was observed at least ten times. V and J are TRBV28 and TRBJ2-2, with 9 bases lining up with TRBD2. This CDR3 region has 16 residues. Unmatched junction bases numbered 9, after V lost 6 bases and J lost 4 bases. Germline CDR1 and CDR2: MDHEN and SYDVKM. The CDR3 sequence is CASSPGLAGPTGELFF. The CDR3 DNA reads TGTGCCAGCAGCCCTGGCCTAGCGGGACCCACCGGGGAGCTGTTTTTT.

This clonotype occurred many times. The chain combines TRBV24-1 with TRBJ2-5; D unclear. Germline V CDR1 and CDR2: KGHDR, SFDVKD. This CDR3 region has 15 residues. The V end lost 4 bases, the J end lost 0 bases, and 11 bases lay between the germline ends. The CDR3 nucleotides read TGTGCCACCAGTGACCCTACATCGTACCAAGAGACCCAGTACTTC. It specifies CATSDPTSYQETQYF.

In its sample, this clonotype was seen many times. This chain uses TRBV12-3 or TRBV12-4 with TRBJ2-2; 9 bases are shared with TRBD2. The CDR3 has 15 residues. The ends lost 3 bases at V and 11 bases at J; junction bases unmatched: 10. Here the CDR3 reads CASSLSLAGSPELFF. The CDR3 DNA reads as TGTGCCAGCAGTTTGAGCCTAGCGGGATCCCCTGAGCTGTTTTTT.

This clonotype was seen many times. The chain links TRBV7-3 to TRBJ2-7; 9 positions match TRBD2. This CDR3 region has 12 residues. J was trimmed by 6 bases and V by 10 bases; bases with no gene match: 7. CDR1 is SGHTA, CDR2 FQGTGA, per germline. The CDR3 reads CATSGTSCEQYF. As DNA, the CDR3 is TGTGCCACCTCCGGGACTAGCTGCGAGCAGTACTTC.

This clonotype was recorded many times. The rearrangement uses TRBV12-3 or TRBV12-4 and TRBJ2-7; D is uncertain. This CDR3 has 20 amino acids. The V and J ends lost 1 base and 6 bases respectively, with 31 bases between them. CDR3 DNA sequence: TGTGCCAGCAGTTTAGAATTCCGGGTAGATTACATTTCCTACCCCCGCGAGCAGTACTTC. Translating it yields CASSLEFRVDYISYPREQYF.

This clonotype was observed at least ten times. The rearrangement uses TRBV27 and TRBJ2-2, with D unclear. The CDR3 covers 14 residues. Germline V gives CDR1 MNHEY, CDR2 SMNVEV (reference sequence). Trimming removed 6 bases from V and 6 bases from J, with 14 bases in between. CDR3 protein: CASSPKPPAGELFF. The CDR3 DNA reads as TGTGCCAGCAGCCCTAAGCCCCCGGCCGGGGAGCTGTTTTTT.

This clonotype occurred many times. This rearrangement joins TRBV20-1 to TRBJ2-7; TRBD1 aligns across 8 bases. The germline V gene encodes CDR1 DFQATT and CDR2 SNEGSKA (reference sequence). The trim removed 5 bases at V and 1 base at J, leaving 7 bases unmatched. This CDR3 region has 14 residues. The CDR3 DNA sequence: TGCAGTGCTGGCGGGACAGGTGATTCCTACGAGCAGTACTTC. It is translated as CSAGGTGDSYEQYF.

This clonotype came up many times. The rearrangement links TRBV28 to TRBJ2-5, with D perhaps matching TRBD1 (6 bases). CDR3 length: 12 residues. Trimming pared 6 bases from V and 5 bases from J, leaving 10 bases between. CDR1 and CDR2 from the germline V gene are MDHEN and SYDVKM. The CDR3 DNA sequence: TGTGCCAGCAGACAGGGATTCGAGACCCAGTACTTC. Protein: CASRQGFETQYF.